The present T cell receptor beta chain was sequenced within a study of blood T cell repertoires in COVID-19. Study overall: Acute-phase and convalescent COVID-19 samples originated in the United States, Italy and Spain. PBMCs, B-cell-depleted T cells, or T cells provided the cDNA or gDNA that made up the material.

Original processing methods: Amplifying reference gene primers gave estimates of nucleated cell counts. This table comes from immunoSEQ multiplex PCR, and its TCRdb copy is limited to in-frame clones, with some not included. The V and J calls and the clone size are those of that table, but D and trimming were determined from the DNA. The table has 150,000 to 250,000 clones, 70% to 85% seen once. A few counts support this clone. This CDR3 comprises 14 residues. Per the germline V gene, CDR1 is SGHDT and CDR2 is YYEEEE. Trimming cost V 4 bases and J 3 bases; bases outside gene matches: 5. The clonotype originates from a human donor with acute or convalescent COVID-19. The donor label of this sample is uncertain. V and J are TRBV5-6 and TRBJ1-2; TRBD1 agrees at 8 bases. The sequencing sample was made of peripheral blood. The CDR3 region is CASSLLDRDYGYTF. For the CDR3, the DNA is TGTGCCAGCAGCCTTTTGGACAGGGACTATGGCTACACCTTC. Using reference TRBV5-6 and TRBJ1-2 for the parts outside the CDR3, the full variable domain is DAGVTQSPTHLIKTRGQQVTLRCSPKSGHDTVSWYQQALGQGPQFIFQYYEEEERQRGNFPDRFSGHQFPNYSSELNVNALLLGDSALYLCASSLLDRDYGYTFGSGTRLTVV.